Each of the 29 T cell receptor beta chains below was sequenced from the same sample in a study of T cell changes during pregnancy in multiple sclerosis. Libraries were prepared by immunoSEQ multiplex PCR; TCRdb keeps only in-frame clonotypes and omits some of them. Of some 40,000 clones listed, under 95% were seen once; the top ten hold under 0.9%. Sequencing was performed on CD4+ T cells from peripheral blood mononuclear cells, taken in the third trimester of pregnancy. Every receptor here comes from a female donor with multiple sclerosis, enrolled in a pregnancy study.

The CDR3 region has the DNA TGTGCCAGCAGTTACTCGCCAGGGGGCACAGATACGCAGTATTTT. Protein sequence: CASSYSPGGTDTQYF. J is TRBJ2-3 and V is TRBV6-6; maybe TRBD1 (6 bases). CDR3 length: 15 amino acids. The V gene's germline CDR1 is MNHNY and CDR2 SVGAGI (reference sequence). With 0 bases removed from V and 1 base from J, the gap between germline ends came to 8 bases.

This chain links TRBV6-5 with TRBJ2-7, with 7 bases identical to TRBD1. There are 15 residues in the CDR3. V dropped 6 bases and J dropped 4; count of bases not matched to a gene: 12. Germline V CDR1 and CDR2: MNHEY, SVGAGI. CDR3 coding DNA: TGTGCCAGCAGCCCACAACAGGGGTTTCCGTACGAGCAGTACTTC. Translating it yields CASSPQQGFPYEQYF.

V and J are TRBV5-1 and TRBJ2-1; D is possibly TRBD1 (5 bases). Trimming stripped 2 bases from V and 1 base from J, with 7 bases between. From germline, CDR1 is SGHRS and CDR2 YFSETQ. This CDR3 has 14 amino acids. In DNA, the CDR3 is TGCGCCAGCAGCTTAGGGGTTTCCTACAATGAGCAGTTCTTC. It yields the protein CASSLGVSYNEQFF. Complete variable domain (other parts from reference TRBV5-1 and TRBJ2-1): KAGVTQTPRYLIKTRGQQVTLSCSPISGHRSVSWYQQTPGQGLQFLFEYFSETQRNKGNFPGRFSGRQFSNSRSEMNVSTLELGDSALYLCASSLGVSYNEQFFGPGTRLTVL.

The chain recombines TRBV10-2 with TRBJ2-1; D call uncertain. Germline V gives CDR1 WSHSY, CDR2 SAAADI. With 4 bases removed from V and 9 bases from J, the gap between germline ends came to 4 bases. The CDR3 is 10 amino acids. The CDR3 spells CASSGVEQFF. CDR3 nucleotides: TGCGCCAGCAGTGGAGTTGAGCAGTTCTTC.

The rearrangement uses TRBV6-4 and TRBJ2-7; TRBD2 might be the D (6 bases). The V and J ends lost 2 bases and 7 bases respectively, with 24 bases between them. CDR1 and CDR2 (germline): MRHNA, SNTAGT. CDR3 length equals 17 residues. In nucleotides, the CDR3 is TGTGCCAGCAGTGACAGACTGGAGGGACGCCCGCCGGAGGAGCAGTACTTC. Translated: CASSDRLEGRPPEEQYF.

As DNA, the CDR3 is TGTGCCAGCAGCCCGCCGGGACTAGCGCACCGTAATGAGCAGTTCTTC. Its translation: CASSPPGLAHRNEQFF. The chain joins TRBV7-3 to TRBJ2-1, with 10 bases aligning to TRBD2. Trimming at V came to 5 bases and at J to 7 bases, leaving 11 bases not matched to a gene. The CDR3 has 16 residues. Germline V CDR1 and CDR2: SGHTA, FQGTGA.

This clone was seen a single time. The chain carries TRBV6-1 and TRBJ2-1; 7 bases line up with TRBD1. The V gene's germline CDR1 is MNHNS and CDR2 SASEGT. The CDR3 spans 13 residues. Trimming took 1 base from V and 12 from J; bases not matched to a gene: 6. The CDR3: CASSEEGARGQFF. CDR3 nucleotides: TGTGCCAGCAGTGAAGAGGGGGCTAGGGGGCAGTTCTTC.

The rearrangement uses TRBV5-8 and TRBJ2-4, with a weak D call TRBD1 (5 bases). Deletions cut 3 bases from V and 0 bases from J, with 16 bases between. Germline loops: CDR1 SGHTS, CDR2 YDEGEE. The CDR3 has 17 residues. DNA of the CDR3: TGTGCCAGCAGCTCCGTTTCCTGGGGCTTAGCCAAAAACATTCAGTACTTC. Its protein is CASSSVSWGLAKNIQYF.

The V call is TRBV2, the J call TRBJ1-2; the match to TRBD1 covers 10 bases. Trimming at V came to 6 bases and at J to 6 bases, leaving 10 bases not matched to a gene. Germline CDR1 and CDR2: SNHLY and FYNNEI. The CDR3 has 15 residues. The CDR3 sequence: CASRGGQGWRNGYTF. CDR3 DNA sequence: TGTGCCAGCAGGGGGGGACAGGGGTGGAGGAATGGCTACACCTTC.

This chain uses TRBV14 with TRBJ2-7, with TRBD2 matching 14 bases. The CDR3 consists of 17 residues. Germline CDR1 is SGHDN and CDR2 is FVKESK. Trimming took 4 bases from V and 0 from J; bases not matched to a gene: 5. CDR3 DNA: TGTGCCAGCAGCCCCTTAGGACTAGCGGGGGGCTCCTACGAGCAGTACTTC. Amino acid sequence: CASSPLGLAGGSYEQYF.

The chain carries TRBV2 and TRBJ2-5; 11 bases line up with TRBD1. Germline values: CDR1 SNHLY, CDR2 FYNNEI. J gave up 8 bases and V 4 bases, and 9 bases lay outside the gene matches. The CDR3 contains 15 residues. CDR3 in amino acids: CASSGRTGGPGTQYF. In DNA form, the CDR3 reads TGTGCCAGCAGTGGGCGGACAGGGGGCCCGGGAACCCAGTACTTC.

The chain couples TRBV9 to TRBJ2-2; tentatively, D is TRBD2 (6 bases). This CDR3 spans 15 amino acids. Germline V gene data show CDR1 as SGDLS and CDR2 as YYNGEE. V was shortened by 0 bases and J by 3 bases, with 9 bases between the two germline ends. CDR3 coding DNA: TGTGCCAGCAGCGTAGAGGACTACTACACCGGGGAGCTGTTTTTT. It is translated as CASSVEDYYTGELFF.

In this sample, this clone turned up once. The genes are TRBV7-9 and TRBJ2-7, with D perhaps TRBD2 (6 bases). Germline assignment: CDR1 SEHNR and CDR2 FQNEAQ (reference sequence). CDR3 size: 14 residues. V lost 6 bases and J 3 bases, leaving 15 bases between the germline ends. The CDR3: CASRTPGVNYEQYF. CDR3 nucleotide sequence: TGTGCCAGCAGAACCCCGGGGGTGAACTACGAGCAGTACTTC.

The gene calls are TRBV27 and TRBJ2-7, with 8 nucleotides matching TRBD1. Losses at the gene ends were 7 bases for V and 0 bases for J; bases not matched to a gene: 5. This CDR3 has 14 residues. Per germline, CDR1 MNHEY and CDR2 SMNVEV (reference sequence). For the CDR3, the DNA is TGTGCCAGCACCGACAGGGGTGGCTCCTACGAGCAGTACTTC. Its protein is CASTDRGGSYEQYF.

The V call is TRBV7-9, the J call TRBJ1-6; 7 nucleotides agree with TRBD1. With 1 base clipped from V and 10 bases from J, the junction kept 7 bases outside the gene matches. The CDR3 is 15 residues long. Germline loops: CDR1 SEHNR, CDR2 FQNEAQ (reference sequence). For the CDR3, the DNA is TGTGCCAGCAGCTTAGAGGAGGGGGCCAGCTCACCCCTCCACTTT. This codes for CASSLEEGASSPLHF.

V usage is TRBV5-5 and J usage is TRBJ1-2, with a possible D match to TRBD1 (5 bases). The length of the CDR3 is 15 residues. The V gene's germline CDR1 is SGHKS and CDR2 YYEKEE (reference sequence). Trimming left V 4 bases short and J 1 base short, with 14 bases between. CDR3 loop: CASSPSAGINYGYTF. The DNA for the CDR3 is TGTGCCAGCAGCCCCTCGGCAGGGATTAACTATGGCTACACCTTC. The full variable domain, its missing parts supplied by reference TRBV5-5 and TRBJ1-2, is DAGVTQSPTHLIKTRGQQVTLRCSPISGHKSVSWYQQVLGQGPQFIFQYYEKEERGRGNFPDRFSARQFPNYSSELNVNALLLGDSALYLCASSPSAGINYGYTFGSGTRLTVV.

The chain recombines TRBV19 with TRBJ1-2; perhaps TRBD1 as D (5 bases). Trimming shortened V by 6 bases and J by 0 bases, and 14 bases separated the two germline ends. Germline-derived CDR1 and CDR2 are LNHDA and SQIVND (reference sequence). The CDR3 loop spans 15 amino acids. This CDR3 reads CASRGRQIANYGYTF. CDR3 nucleotides: TGTGCCAGTAGGGGAAGACAGATAGCTAACTATGGCTACACCTTC. The full variable domain, with the rest looked up from reference TRBV19 and TRBJ1-2, is DGGITQSPKYLFRKEGQNVTLSCEQNLNHDAMYWYRQDPGQGLRLIYYSQIVNDFQKGDIAEGYSVSREKKESFPLTVTSAQKNPTAFYLCASRGRQIANYGYTFGSGTRLTVV.

This clone occurred once. V usage is TRBV28 and J usage is TRBJ1-2; 7 nucleotides agree with TRBD1. V dropped 5 bases and J dropped 4; count of bases not matched to a gene: 7. CDR1 and CDR2 (germline): MDHEN, SYDVKM. The CDR3 has 14 residues. The CDR3 sequence is CASSKRGLSYGYTF. The CDR3, as DNA: TGTGCCAGCAGTAAGAGGGGGCTTAGCTATGGCTACACCTTC.

The chain has TRBV2 and TRBJ2-1; 9 positions agree with TRBD2. This CDR3 region has 16 residues. V was pared by 0 bases and J by 5 bases, with 5 bases of the junction left unmatched. The germline V gene has CDR1 SNHLY and CDR2 FYNNEI. The CDR3 bases are TGTGCCAGCAGTGAAGCCAAGCGGGAGGCCCACAATGAGCAGTTCTTC. It is translated as CASSEAKREAHNEQFF. The whole variable domain, filled in from reference TRBV2 and TRBJ2-1, reads EPEVTQTPSHQVTQMGQEVILRCVPISNHLYFYWYRQILGQKVEFLVSFYNNEISEKSEIFDDQFSVERPDGSNFTLKIRSTKLEDSAMYFCASSEAKREAHNEQFFGPGTRLTVL.

The chain is built from TRBV2 and TRBJ1-2, with D possibly TRBD1 on 5 matching bases. V lost 2 bases and J 8 bases, leaving 12 bases between the germline ends. The germline gives CDR1 SNHLY, CDR2 FYNNEI. This CDR3 has 13 residues. CDR3 in DNA: TGTGCCAGCAGTGAAAGAGGGACTCGGGGCTACACCTTC. It specifies CASSERGTRGYTF.

J is TRBJ2-3 and V is TRBV7-9; TRBD1 might be the D (6 bases). Trimming removed 3 bases from V and 5 bases from J, with 18 bases in between. Germline assignment: CDR1 SEHNR and CDR2 FQNEAQ (reference sequence). The CDR3 is made up of 16 amino acids. This chain's CDR3 is CASSFSLGQFVDTQYF. DNA of the CDR3: TGTGCCAGCAGCTTTTCCTTAGGACAGTTCGTAGATACGCAGTATTTT.

This chain links TRBV10-3 with TRBJ2-1, with 9 nucleotides matching TRBD1. Germline assignment: CDR1 ENHRY and CDR2 SYGVKD. The CDR3 consists of 15 residues. The V segment lost 6 bases and the J segment 9 bases; nucleotides outside the gene matches: 12. CDR3 sequence reads: CAIRGDRDPFREQFF. CDR3 coding DNA: TGTGCCATCAGGGGGGACAGGGACCCTTTTCGTGAGCAGTTCTTC.

The chain carries TRBV5-1 and TRBJ1-2; 8 bases fit TRBD1. This CDR3 is 14 amino acids long. V dropped 4 bases and J dropped 6; count of bases not matched to a gene: 8. From germline, CDR1 is SGHRS and CDR2 YFSETQ. The CDR3 DNA reads TGCGCCAGCAGCCCAGGGGGCGCGATAGATGGCTACACCTTC. Translation: CASSPGGAIDGYTF.

The V call is TRBV19, the J call TRBJ1-3, with TRBD1 matching over 8 bases. Trimming at V came to 6 bases and at J to 2 bases, leaving 9 bases not matched to a gene. This CDR3 has 16 residues. The germline gives CDR1 LNHDA, CDR2 SQIVND (reference sequence). This chain's CDR3 is CASSPTGARTGNTIYF. DNA of the CDR3: TGTGCCAGTAGCCCGACAGGGGCGAGAACTGGAAACACCATATATTTT.

The CDR3, as DNA: TGTGCCAGCAGTTACCCCGGGGCAGATACGCAGTATTTT. As protein: CASSYPGADTQYF. This rearrangement joins TRBV6-5 to TRBJ2-3, with D perhaps matching TRBD2 (5 bases). Trimming removed 2 bases from V and 4 bases from J, with 7 bases in between. This CDR3 spans 13 amino acids. In germline, CDR1 is MNHEY, CDR2 SVGAGI.

The CDR3 is CASSQEGQGRDGAFF. The CDR3 nucleotides read TGTGCCAGCAGCCAAGAAGGTCAGGGCAGGGATGGAGCTTTCTTT. The genes are TRBV4-2 and TRBJ1-1, with TRBD1 as a possible D gene (5 bases). Germline V lookup: CDR1 LGHNA, CDR2 YNFKEQ. V shed 0 bases and J shed 10 bases, with 18 bases lying between them. The CDR3 runs to 15 residues.

This clone was picked up one time. The rearrangement links TRBV5-1 to TRBJ2-5; D possibly corresponds to TRBD1 (5 bases). The V and J ends lost 0 bases and 2 bases respectively, with 5 bases between them. The CDR3 extends over 13 amino acids. Germline V gene sequence: CDR1 SGHRS, CDR2 YFSETQ. CDR3 DNA sequence: TGCGCCAGCAGCTTGGACAGGCAAGAGACCCAGTACTTC. It specifies CASSLDRQETQYF.

The chain carries TRBV28 and TRBJ1-4, with a tentative D call TRBD1 (6 bases). Germline V gene sequence: CDR1 MDHEN, CDR2 SYDVKM. The CDR3 has 15 residues. V lost 7 bases and J 15 bases, leaving 27 bases between the germline ends. The CDR3 loop is CASTRGDTLMKGLFF. The CDR3 bases are TGTGCCAGCACGAGAGGGGACACATTAATGAAAGGGTTGTTTTTT.

The chain uses TRBV4-1 and TRBJ2-1, with 7 bases fitting TRBD2. From germline, CDR1 is MGHRA and CDR2 YSYEKL. The V and J ends lost 1 base and 10 bases, in that order; junction bases with no gene match: 13. The CDR3 is made up of 16 amino acids. The DNA of the CDR3 is TGCGCCAGCAGCCAAGTGGGGGGGAGGACGTGGTACGAGCAGTTCTTC. It specifies CASSQVGGRTWYEQFF.